This TCR beta chain was retrieved from a study of metastatic and nonmetastatic thyroid tumors. Background on the study: For malignant and benign thyroid patients, tumor or nodule tissue and blood were the sources whose repertoires were compared.

Not a single patient had been given any form of treatment at any point before undergoing thyroid surgery. The table lists this clone with many counts. Original methodology: The distant-metastasis classifier for papillary thyroid cancer was built from CDR3 differences across clinicopathological groups. TCRdb re-called the PCR reads with MiXCR. In this record, the V and J calls reflect TCRdb's handling and not the investigators' own analysis. Of under 20,000 clones listed, around a fifth are singletons. Trimming stripped 6 bases from V and 7 bases from J, with 7 bases between. This CDR3 is built from 11 residues. The germline CDR1 and CDR2 sequences are SGHAT and FQNNGV.

This chain connects TRBV11-2 to TRBJ2-1, with D perhaps TRBD1 or TRBD2 (5 bases each). Material: tumor tissue. The clonotype comes from a female donor with papillary thyroid cancer or a benign thyroid nodule (not recorded which). Some clones in this sample may be carry-over from other donors' samples. CDR3 region: CASSWGNEQFF. The CDR3 bases are TGTGCCAGCAGTTGGGGGAATGAGCAGTTCTTC.